This record covers a single TCR beta chain. The data originate from a study of blood T cell repertoires in COVID-19. Sequenced by immunoSEQ multiplex PCR; TCRdb stores in-frame clones only, minus some. The sample holds around 170,000 clones, more than 90% seen once. Input material: peripheral blood. This clonotype originated in a man in his forties or fifties with acute or convalescent COVID-19.

The CDR3 protein is CASTSNPRRVNEQFF. The DNA of the CDR3 is TGTGCCAGTACCTCCAACCCAAGGAGGGTCAATGAGCAGTTCTTC. The genes are TRBV19 and TRBJ2-1; D might be TRBD2 (6 bases). The ends were cut back, 7 bases at V and 6 bases at J, with 19 bases in the middle. Per germline, CDR1 LNHDA and CDR2 SQIVND (reference sequence). The CDR3 consists of 15 residues.